The 5 T cell receptor beta chains below come from one sample, sequenced in a study of CD8+ T cells in alopecia areata. cDNA prepared by RNA extraction and subsequent reverse transcription served as the template for sequencing. Measured with immunoSEQ multiplex PCR; TCRdb has only the in-frame clones, and not every one. The specimen has roughly 260,000 clones, none found just once. On the basis of CD4, CD8alpha, NKG2D, NKG2ACE and other markers, pooled cutaneous lymph node cells were sorted. Sequenced material: CD4+ T cells sorted from a lymph node. The receptor source for this set is a C3H/HeJ mouse with alopecia areata. The strain bears MHC haplotype H2-k.

Comment on this clone: The genes are named according to mouse. The sample has other DNA sequences that encode this CDR3 too. CDR3: CASSDEGNTEVFF. The sequenced part of the CDR3 DNA is TGTGCCAGCAGTGATGAAGGAAACACA. V is TRBV13-1 and J is TRBJ1-1; D not certain. From the germline J gene comes the end of the CDR3, since the read stops 4 residues before it. CDR1 is NSHNY and CDR2 is SYGAGN in the germline V gene. This CDR3 is 13 amino acids long. V shed 0 bases and J shed 1 base, with 4 bases lying between them.

Concerning this clone: All gene names here are mouse names. The CDR3 goes on 4 residues after the read ends, and that part is filled in from the germline J gene. The chain uses TRBV19 and TRBJ1-2; D gene uncertain. There are 11 residues in the CDR3. Germline CDR1 is FNHDT and CDR2 is SITEND (reference sequence). The CDR3 sequence is CASSILGDYTF. Partial CDR3 DNA: TGTGCCAGCAGTATTCTGGGC.

This clone was observed a few times. Mouse gene names and germline throughout. Read sequence stops 4 residues before the CDR3 end, and the germline J gene provides the missing end. The chain couples TRBV13-1 to TRBJ1-2; D is uncertain. V shed 1 base and J shed 0 bases, with 7 bases lying between them. Germline CDR1 reads NSHNY; CDR2 reads SYGAGN. CDR3 length: 14 residues. The CDR3 protein is CASSDRQANSDYTF. CDR3 bases read: TGTGCCAGCAGTGATCGACAAGCAAACTCC.

As to this clone: Any gene name here is a mouse gene name. Read coverage stops 4 residues before the CDR3 terminus; the germline J gene supplies the remainder. The gene calls are TRBV19 and TRBJ2-7; no clear D gene. Germline V lookup: CDR1 FNHDT, CDR2 SITEND (reference sequence). The CDR3 covers 12 residues. The CDR3 loop reads CASSMKGYEQYF. The sequenced CDR3 bases are TGTGCCAGCAGTATGAAAGGGTAT.

Note on this clone: Mouse gene names and germline throughout. The CDR3 is cut off 4 residues early in the read; its end comes from the germline J gene. The V gene is TRBV13-1, the J gene TRBJ2-7, with D perhaps matching TRBD1 (6 bases). In germline, CDR1 is NSHNY, CDR2 SYGAGN. Trimming left V 5 bases short and J 1 base short, with 13 bases between. This CDR3 spans 14 amino acids. CDR3 bases read: TGTGCCAGCAGGGCCCCCGGGACATCCTAT. It translates to CASRAPGTSY. The full CDR3 reads CASRAPGTSYEQYF.